The 26 T cell receptor beta chains reported below all come from one sample, sequenced in a study of spatial heterogeneity in lung cancer. MiXCR, run by TCRdb on the 5' RACE reads, gives a single entry per CDR3 protein. The sample records approximately 44,000 distinct CDR3 sequences, about an eighth being singletons. This sample's time point: sample taken at primary tumor resection. The input for sequencing was PBMCs, taken at surgery. The receptor source for this set is a male donor with early-stage non-small cell lung cancer.

The J gene is TRBJ2-1, the V gene TRBV27; 11 positions agree with TRBD1. V gave up 3 bases and J gave up 7 bases; unmatched junction bases: 5. The CDR3 has 15 amino acids. Germline CDR1 and CDR2: MNHEY and SMNVEV (reference sequence). CDR3 in DNA: TGTGCCAGCAGTTTGGGGACAGGGGGGAGAAATGAGCAGTTCTTC. Residues: CASSLGTGGRNEQFF.

In its sample, this clonotype was seen many times. V gene TRBV5-1 combines with J gene TRBJ2-5; 11 bases match TRBD2. Germline V CDR1 and CDR2: SGHRS, YFSETQ. J lost 3 bases, V lost 4 bases, and 2 bases had no gene match. This CDR3 comprises 14 residues. CDR3 nucleotide sequence: TGCGCCAGCAGCCAGGGACTAGCGGAAGAGACCCAGTACTTC. Translation gives CASSQGLAEETQYF.

The chain links TRBV7-2 to TRBJ2-2; 10 bases are a match to TRBD1. Germline lookup yields CDR1 SGHTA and CDR2 FQGNSA. V was clipped by 4 bases and J by 5 bases; unmatched bases: 4. This CDR3 region has 15 residues. CDR3 DNA: TGTGCCAGCAGCTGGGGACAGGGGCGAACCGGGGAGCTGTTTTTT. Residues: CASSWGQGRTGELFF.

This chain joins TRBV20-1 and TRBJ2-1, with 11 bases fitting TRBD2. This CDR3 is 14 amino acids long. After removal of 6 bases from V and 9 bases from J, the junction contained 10 bases not matched to a gene. CDR1 and CDR2 (germline): DFQATT, SNEGSKA (reference sequence). The CDR3 here is CSAKTSGAIGEQFF. The DNA of the CDR3 is TGCAGTGCCAAGACTAGCGGGGCCATCGGTGAGCAGTTCTTC.

This clonotype has ten or more counts. The chain joins TRBV7-2 to TRBJ2-3; D possibly corresponds to TRBD2 (6 bases). The length of the CDR3 is 15 residues. The germline V and J ends were trimmed by 4 bases and 4 bases, with 15 bases remaining between them. Germline CDR1 reads SGHTA; CDR2 reads FQGNSA. CDR3 sequence: CASSYGGRSADTQYF. The DNA of the CDR3 is TGTGCCAGCAGCTATGGGGGGAGGTCAGCAGATACGCAGTATTTT.

This clonotype came up once. A much larger clone lies one base from this, so it may be a read error. The chain uses TRBV29-1 and TRBJ2-7; D may be TRBD1 (6 bases). Germline values: CDR1 SQVTM, CDR2 ANQGSEA. The CDR3 is 11 amino acids. The CDR3 protein is CGVGQPYEQYF. CDR3 sequence (DNA): TGCGGCGTCGGACAGCCCTACGAGCAGTACTTC.

The chain uses TRBV19 and TRBJ1-6; tentative D call: TRBD1 (5 bases). The CDR3 contains 13 residues. The V gene lost 7 bases and the J gene lost 7 bases, with 11 bases spanning the gap. The V gene's germline CDR1 is LNHDA and CDR2 SQIVND (reference sequence). The CDR3 region has the DNA TGTGCCAGTAACTCAGGGAGGAATTCACCCCTCCACTTT. Its translation is CASNSGRNSPLHF.

The table lists this clonotype with many counts. The rearrangement uses TRBV7-9 and TRBJ2-2, with 11 nucleotides matching TRBD1. The germline gives CDR1 SEHNR, CDR2 FQNEAQ (reference sequence). This CDR3 comprises 16 residues. V trimming: 5 bases; J trimming: 2 bases; junction bases outside the gene matches: 4. CDR3 sequence reads: CASSPRTGGNTGELFF. CDR3 coding DNA: TGTGCCAGCAGCCCAAGGACAGGGGGCAACACCGGGGAGCTGTTTTTT.

This clonotype has a handful of counts. Just one base apart from a much larger clone, this may be a read error. The chain joins TRBV12-3 or TRBV12-4 to TRBJ2-2; D is perhaps TRBD1 (5 bases). V was shortened by 7 bases and J by 8 bases, with 17 bases between the two germline ends. The CDR3 extends over 14 amino acids. The CDR3 region has the DNA TGTGCCAGCAACACGACAGTCTCTGATGGGGAGCTGTTTTTT. Translated: CASNTTVSDGELFF.

This chain links TRBV6-6 with TRBJ2-3, with D hard to call. V shed 7 bases and J shed 5 bases, with 10 bases lying between them. The CDR3 covers 12 residues. Germline V CDR1 and CDR2: MNHNY, SVGAGI (reference sequence). DNA of the CDR3: TGTGCCAGCACCCAACTGAGAGATACGCAGTATTTT. Its translation is CASTQLRDTQYF.

CDR3 bases: TGTGCCAGCAGCTTAGAAACAGCGGAAGAGACCCAGTACTTC. Protein sequence: CASSLETAEETQYF. J is TRBJ2-5 and V is TRBV7-2; D is possibly TRBD2 (5 bases). Looked up from germline, CDR1 is SGHTA and CDR2 is FQGNSA. This CDR3 is built from 14 residues. Trimming took 1 base from V and 3 from J, leaving 9 bases between them.

This clonotype was seen a few times. The chain is built from TRBV29-1 and TRBJ2-1, with TRBD1 matching 7 bases. CDR3 size: 12 residues. Germline V gene data show CDR1 as SQVTM and CDR2 as ANQGSEA. The trim removed 5 bases at V and 10 bases at J, leaving 8 bases unmatched. The CDR3 loop reads CSVFQGVGEQFF. Written as DNA, the CDR3 is TGCAGCGTTTTCCAGGGGGTCGGGGAGCAGTTCTTC.

At least ten counts were recorded for this clonotype. This chain joins TRBV28 and TRBJ2-7; TRBD2 agrees at 14 bases. J lost 6 bases, V lost 7 bases, and 5 bases had no gene match. The germline V gene encodes CDR1 MDHEN and CDR2 SYDVKM. This CDR3 comprises 14 residues. CDR3 coding DNA: TGTGCCAGCACCTGGACTAGCGGGAGGAGCGAGCAGTACTTC. This encodes CASTWTSGRSEQYF.

This clonotype was seen only a few times. The chain uses TRBV5-1 and TRBJ2-7, with TRBD1 matching over 9 bases. The CDR3 consists of 13 residues. J lost 5 bases, V lost 3 bases, and 3 bases had no gene match. CDR1 is SGHRS and CDR2 is YFSETQ in the germline V gene. This CDR3 reads CASSWTGAHEQYF. The CDR3 DNA sequence: TGCGCCAGCAGCTGGACAGGGGCCCACGAGCAGTACTTC.

This clonotype was seen a handful of times. The gene calls are TRBV2 and TRBJ2-1; TRBD2 matches 16 bases. The CDR3 is 17 amino acids. CDR1 and CDR2 (germline): SNHLY, FYNNEI. The V gene end was trimmed by 3 bases and the J gene end by 9 bases; junction bases not matched to a gene: 8. The CDR3 reads CASSDEGLAGGPSEQFF. The CDR3 region has the DNA TGTGCCAGCAGTGATGAGGGACTAGCGGGGGGGCCGAGTGAGCAGTTCTTC.

Only a few counts were recorded for this clonotype. This chain joins TRBV7-2 and TRBJ1-4; D is perhaps TRBD1 (5 bases). Trimming took off 5 bases at V and 5 bases at J, with 15 bases between the two ends. The CDR3 totals 15 residues. Germline V gene sequence: CDR1 SGHTA, CDR2 FQGNSA. CDR3 nucleotide sequence: TGTGCCAGCAGCCCCAGGGTTTTTGAAAATGAAAAACTGTTTTTT. This gives the protein CASSPRVFENEKLFF.

V is TRBV3-1 and J is TRBJ1-6; D possibly corresponds to TRBD1 (5 bases). The CDR3 totals 13 residues. The V and J ends lost 8 bases and 8 bases respectively, with 13 bases between them. Germline CDR1 and CDR2: LGHDT and YNNKEL (reference sequence). The CDR3 DNA is TGTGCCAGCTCACCGGGGGGTGATTCACCCCTCCACTTT. Protein sequence: CASSPGGDSPLHF.

The chain is built from TRBV12-3 or TRBV12-4 and TRBJ1-1; TRBD1 is a possible D gene (5 bases). Trimming removed 3 bases at V and 10 bases at J, with 21 bases between. This CDR3 is built from 15 residues. As DNA, the CDR3 is TGTGCCAGCAGTTTTGGTCAGGGAGATTTGACGTTAGCTTTCTTT. Its protein product is CASSFGQGDLTLAFF.

CDR3 in amino acids: CASSRAGAATGELFF. As DNA, the CDR3 is TGTGCCAGCAGCCGGGCCGGGGCGGCCACCGGGGAGCTGTTTTTT. This chain links TRBV3-1 with TRBJ2-2; perhaps D is TRBD1 or TRBD2 (5 bases each). CDR3 size: 15 residues. Germline CDR1 LGHDT, CDR2 YNNKEL (reference sequence). Trimming took 4 bases from V and 4 from J, leaving 13 bases between them.

J is TRBJ1-5 and V is TRBV12-3 or TRBV12-4; a weak D match, TRBD1 (6 bases). The CDR3 sequence is 12 residues long. V was pared by 9 bases and J by 10 bases, with 16 bases between. The CDR3 coding sequence is TGTGCCAGTAGTGGGTACAGGGTTCCCCAGCATTTT. It translates to CASSGYRVPQHF.

This clonotype was observed at least ten times. No DNA is shown, since the ends of the CDR3 on it are uncertain; the CDR3 is the one TCRdb lists. The chain uses TRBV28 and TRBJ2-5. Per the germline V gene, CDR1 is MDHEN and CDR2 is SYDVKM. 13 amino acids form the CDR3, both terminal residues included. The CDR3 spells CASSTSYQETQYF.

In its sample, this clonotype was seen many times. This chain uses TRBV6-5 with TRBJ2-3; the D is unclear. The CDR3 length is 15 residues. V gave up 3 bases and J gave up 1 base, with 11 bases separating them. Germline V CDR1 and CDR2: MNHEY, SVGAGI. For the CDR3, the DNA is TGTGCCAGCAGTTATTATGGCGGACGCACAGATACGCAGTATTTT. Its protein is CASSYYGGRTDTQYF.

This clonotype was found many times. The chain employs TRBV27 and TRBJ1-1; D is perhaps TRBD1 (5 bases). Trimming removed 2 bases at V and 3 bases at J, with 10 bases between. Germline CDR1 is MNHEY and CDR2 is SMNVEV (reference sequence). The CDR3 sequence is 14 residues long. The CDR3 DNA is TGTGCCAGCAGTTTAGAGGGGCTTGACACTGAAGCTTTCTTT. Amino acid sequence: CASSLEGLDTEAFF.

The chain couples TRBV20-1 to TRBJ2-1, with D tentatively TRBD2 (5 bases). Trimming took off 1 base at V and 6 bases at J, with 13 bases between the two ends. This CDR3 is 14 amino acids long. CDR1 and CDR2 from the germline V gene are DFQATT and SNEGSKA (reference sequence). The CDR3 is CSARVGEAGNEQFF. The CDR3 bases are TGCAGTGCTAGAGTAGGAGAGGCGGGCAATGAGCAGTTCTTC.

The gene calls are TRBV20-1 and TRBJ1-6, with D tentatively TRBD1 (5 bases). Trimming removed 4 bases from V and 8 bases from J, with 18 bases in between. The CDR3 has 15 amino acids. CDR1 is DFQATT and CDR2 is SNEGSKA in the germline V gene (reference sequence). CDR3 in DNA: TGCAGTGCTACCCGGGACCGTGCAGGAGATTCACCCCTCCACTTT. Amino acids: CSATRDRAGDSPLHF.

This clonotype was detected a few times. The chain employs TRBV24-1 and TRBJ1-2; 8 nucleotides agree with TRBD1. Germline CDR1 is KGHDR and CDR2 is SFDVKD. The CDR3 length is 12 residues. Germline trimming cut 11 bases from V and 9 bases from J; bases unmatched to any gene: 10. The CDR3 reads CARASGTGRYTF. As DNA, the CDR3 is TGTGCCAGAGCGTCCGGGACAGGCCGCTACACCTTC.